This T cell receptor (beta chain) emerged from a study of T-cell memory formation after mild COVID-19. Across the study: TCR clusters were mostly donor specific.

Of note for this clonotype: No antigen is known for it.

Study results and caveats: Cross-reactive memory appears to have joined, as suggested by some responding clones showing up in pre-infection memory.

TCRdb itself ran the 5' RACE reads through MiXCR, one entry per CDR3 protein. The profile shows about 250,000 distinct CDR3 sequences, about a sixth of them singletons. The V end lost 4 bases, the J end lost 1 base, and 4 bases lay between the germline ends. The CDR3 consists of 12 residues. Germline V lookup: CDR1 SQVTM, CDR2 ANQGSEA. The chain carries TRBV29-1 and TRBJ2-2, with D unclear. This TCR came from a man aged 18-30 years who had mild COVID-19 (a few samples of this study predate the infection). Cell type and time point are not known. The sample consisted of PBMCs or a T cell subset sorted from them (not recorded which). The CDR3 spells CSVVENTGELFF. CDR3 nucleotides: TGCAGCGTTGTGGAGAACACCGGGGAGCTGTTTTTT.